This T cell receptor beta chain was recorded in a study of T cells in Graves' hyperthyroidism and ophthalmopathy. RNA transcripts were the template for amplifying TCR beta CDR3 regions. In the first-round RT-PCR of the TCR CDR3, the HTBI primer set was used. TCRdb passed the multiplex PCR reads through MiXCR, listing each CDR3 protein once. The table records 600,000 or so distinct CDR3 sequences, more than 12% of them present only once. The CDR3 totals 16 residues. CDR1 and CDR2 (germline): MNHEY, SMNVEV (reference sequence). About this clonotype itself: Possible read error: a much larger clone is one base away.

V gene TRBV27 combines with J gene TRBJ2-3, with TRBD2 identical over 9 bases. The origin of this receptor is a woman in her forties or fifties with Graves' ophthalmopathy. Sequenced sample: blood. In DNA, the CDR3 is TGTGCCAGCAGGCTACTAGCGGGCAGCCTTACAGATACGCGGTATTTT. Translated: CASRLLAGSLTDTRYF.